This T cell receptor (beta chain) was captured by sequencing in a study of T-cell memory formation after mild COVID-19. Overall study context: For the most part, TCR clusters were specific to one donor.

A remark on this clonotype: The antigen remains unidentified.

TCRdb used MiXCR to reprocess the 5' RACE reads, holding one entry per CDR3 protein. The data show fewer than 350,000 distinct CDR3 sequences, 8% to 10% seen once. Findings of the study overall: Of the contracting clones, CD4+ ones lay mainly in CM and EM, and CD8+ ones in EMRA.

V gave up 6 bases and J gave up 8 bases; unmatched junction bases: 11. CDR3 length: 15 residues. The sample taken for sequencing was PBMCs or a T cell subset sorted from them (not recorded which). The clonotype originates from a man between 18 and 29 years old who had mild COVID-19 (a few samples of this study predate the infection). Cell type and time point are not known. The chain joins TRBV12-3 or TRBV12-4 to TRBJ1-4, with 8 nucleotides matching TRBD1. CDR3 amino acids: CASSPRTGRVEKLFF. DNA of the CDR3: TGTGCCAGCAGCCCTAGGACAGGGCGGGTCGAAAAACTGTTTTTT.